These 25 T cell receptor beta chains share one sample of origin, sequenced in a study of CD8 T cells in Susac syndrome. An amount of RNA that ranged from roughly 0.45 to 1 ug was reverse transcribed with random hexamers. One entry per CDR3 protein, called by TCRdb with MiXCR from the immunoSEQ multiplex PCR reads. The sample carries about 300,000 distinct CDR3 sequences, approximately 90% recorded once. The sample taken for sequencing was CD8+ T cells from PBMCs. These receptors were taken from a human donor with multiple sclerosis.

This chain joins TRBV6-5 and TRBJ2-1, with D perhaps TRBD2 (6 bases). Germline assignment: CDR1 MNHEY and CDR2 SVGAGI. The CDR3 runs 15 residues. V was clipped by 5 bases and J by 2 bases, with 13 bases between them. In DNA form, the CDR3 reads TGTGCCAGCAGTAGTAGCAGACTAGCCTACAATGAGCAGTTCTTC. It codes for CASSSSRLAYNEQFF.

The chain has TRBV29-1 and TRBJ2-1, with D possibly TRBD1 on 6 matching bases. V lost 5 bases, J lost 3 bases, and 17 bases lay in between. Germline CDR1 is SQVTM and CDR2 is ANQGSEA. This CDR3 is built from 15 residues. CDR3 nucleotide sequence: TGCAGCGTTAAGCAGGGACACGGAGACTACAATGAGCAGTTCTTC. It is translated as CSVKQGHGDYNEQFF.

The V call is TRBV6-2 or TRBV6-3, the J call TRBJ1-4, with D unresolved. CDR1 is MNHEY, CDR2 SVGEGT, per germline. Trimming shortened V by 6 bases and J by 8 bases, and 7 bases separated the two germline ends. There are 11 residues in the CDR3. The CDR3 DNA sequence: TGTGCCAGCAGCGACCGAGAAAAACTGTTTTTT. Translating it yields CASSDREKLFF.

This chain links TRBV16 with TRBJ1-1; 8 bases agree with TRBD1. Trimming removed 4 bases from V and 10 bases from J; junction bases left unmatched: 8. Germline values: CDR1 KGHSY, CDR2 FQNENV. CDR3 length equals 13 residues. The CDR3 DNA reads as TGTGCCAGCAGCCCAGGACAGGGCCGCGGAGCTTTCTTT. Protein product: CASSPGQGRGAFF.

The chain uses TRBV5-1 and TRBJ2-4, with D perhaps assigned TRBD1 or TRBD2 (5 bases each). Looked up from germline, CDR1 is SGHRS and CDR2 is YFSETQ. V was shortened by 4 bases and J by 7 bases, with 9 bases between the two germline ends. The CDR3 runs 12 residues. CDR3 protein: CASSGGENIQYF. CDR3 nucleotide sequence: TGCGCCAGCAGCGGGGGTGAGAACATTCAGTACTTC. The full variable domain, its missing parts supplied by reference TRBV5-1 and TRBJ2-4, is KAGVTQTPRYLIKTRGQQVTLSCSPISGHRSVSWYQQTPGQGLQFLFEYFSETQRNKGNFPGRFSGRQFSNSRSEMNVSTLELGDSALYLCASSGGENIQYFGAGTRLSVL.

This chain connects TRBV19 to TRBJ1-2; D perhaps matches TRBD1 (5 bases). This CDR3 region has 13 residues. V was pared by 10 bases and J by 2 bases, with 14 bases between. The germline V gene has CDR1 LNHDA and CDR2 SQIVND (reference sequence). CDR3 sequence (DNA): TGTGCCACAAGCCTGACAGAGAACTATGGCTACACCTTC. Residues: CATSLTENYGYTF.

This sequence joins TRBV2 and TRBJ2-5; tentatively, D is TRBD1 (6 bases). The CDR3 contains 14 residues. V lost 7 bases and J 1 base, leaving 13 bases between the germline ends. CDR1 is SNHLY and CDR2 is FYNNEI in the germline V gene. DNA of the CDR3: TGTGCCAGCACCCACCCGGACAGCCAAGAGACCCAGTACTTC. Translating gives CASTHPDSQETQYF.

This chain connects TRBV19 to TRBJ2-1, with TRBD2 matching 9 bases. This CDR3 is built from 15 residues. After removal of 3 bases from V and 4 bases from J, the junction contained 4 bases not matched to a gene. Germline values: CDR1 LNHDA, CDR2 SQIVND (reference sequence). The CDR3: CASSMSTSGYNEQFF. The CDR3 DNA reads TGTGCCAGTAGTATGTCGACTAGCGGTTACAATGAGCAGTTCTTC. Variable domain in full (rest from reference TRBV19 and TRBJ2-1): DGGITQSPKYLFRKEGQNVTLSCEQNLNHDAMYWYRQDPGQGLRLIYYSQIVNDFQKGDIAEGYSVSREKKESFPLTVTSAQKNPTAFYLCASSMSTSGYNEQFFGPGTRLTVL.

V gene TRBV12-3 or TRBV12-4 combines with J gene TRBJ2-1, with TRBD2 matching over 10 bases. There are 16 residues in the CDR3. The junction had 6 bases not matched to a gene; V was cut back by 0 bases and J by 7 bases. The CDR3 nucleotides are TGTGCCAGCAGTTTAGCCCTAGCGGGAGCCAGGAATGAGCAGTTCTTC. Amino acids: CASSLALAGARNEQFF.

The chain combines TRBV9 with TRBJ2-7, with TRBD2 matching over 13 bases. V trimming: 1 base; J trimming: 5 bases; junction bases outside the gene matches: 3. Per the germline V gene, CDR1 is SGDLS and CDR2 is YYNGEE. This CDR3 contains 15 residues. Here the CDR3 reads CASSVNGLAGDEQYF. In DNA, the CDR3 is TGTGCCAGCAGCGTAAACGGACTAGCGGGAGACGAGCAGTACTTC.

The J gene is TRBJ1-2, the V gene TRBV9; perhaps TRBD1 as D (5 bases). The V and J ends lost 4 bases and 8 bases respectively, with 18 bases between them. The CDR3 runs to 14 residues. Germline V gene sequence: CDR1 SGDLS, CDR2 YYNGEE. The CDR3 is CASSPIGDAGGYTF. The CDR3, as DNA: TGTGCCAGCAGCCCCATAGGGGACGCTGGGGGCTACACCTTC. The full variable domain, rest sourced from reference TRBV9 and TRBJ1-2, is DSGVTQTPKHLITATGQRVTLRCSPRSGDLSVYWYQQSLDQGLQFLIQYYNGEERAKGNILERFSAQQFPDLHSELNLSSLELGDSALYFCASSPIGDAGGYTFGSGTRLTVV.

The chain links TRBV6-5 to TRBJ2-2; 11 positions match TRBD2. V lost 8 bases and J lost 4; bases outside the gene matches: 6. The CDR3 covers 15 residues. Germline V gene lookup returns CDR1 MNHEY and CDR2 SVGAGI. The CDR3 here is CASQRLAGSTGELFF. The CDR3, as DNA: TGTGCCAGCCAGAGACTAGCGGGGTCCACCGGGGAGCTGTTTTTT.

The chain combines TRBV7-9 with TRBJ1-2, with D perhaps matching TRBD1 (6 bases). CDR3 length: 15 amino acids. Germline V gene sequence: CDR1 SEHNR, CDR2 FQNEAQ (reference sequence). Trimming pared 1 base from V and 2 bases from J, leaving 11 bases between. This chain's CDR3 is CASSLGPTGNYGYTF. The DNA of the CDR3 is TGTGCCAGCAGCTTAGGCCCTACAGGGAACTATGGCTACACCTTC.

This clonotype was observed a few times. This rearrangement joins TRBV19 to TRBJ2-7, with 10 bases fitting TRBD2. Per the germline V gene, CDR1 is LNHDA and CDR2 is SQIVND (reference sequence). J lost 4 bases, V lost 6 bases, and 6 bases had no gene match. The CDR3 covers 14 residues. CDR3 in amino acids: CASSRTSGGYEQYF. The DNA for the CDR3 is TGTGCCAGTAGCCGGACTAGCGGAGGGTACGAGCAGTACTTC.

This clonotype showed up just a few times. The rearrangement joins TRBV6-5 to TRBJ2-7; no clear D gene. Germline loops: CDR1 MNHEY, CDR2 SVGAGI. V gave up 6 bases and J gave up 0 bases, with 9 bases separating them. The CDR3 consists of 13 residues. For the CDR3, the DNA is TGTGCCAGCAGCTTGCTTAGCTCCTACGAGCAGTACTTC. Its translation is CASSLLSSYEQYF.

The V call is TRBV7-3, the J call TRBJ2-7; the match to TRBD2 covers 11 bases. Germline CDR1 reads SGHTA; CDR2 reads FQGTGA. The CDR3 consists of 13 residues. V lost 8 bases to trimming and J lost 6 bases; unmatched junction nucleotides: 6. For the CDR3, the DNA is TGTGCCAGCGGCACGCTAGCGGGAGGCGAGCAGTACTTC. It specifies CASGTLAGGEQYF. Using reference TRBV7-3 and TRBJ2-7 for the parts outside the CDR3, the full variable domain is GAGVSQTPSNKVTEKGKYVELRCDPISGHTALYWYRQSLGQGPEFLIYFQGTGAADDSGLPNDRFFAVRPEGSVSTLKIQRTERGDSAVYLCASGTLAGGEQYFGPGTRLTVT.

This chain joins TRBV24-1 and TRBJ2-1; D unclear. The CDR3 is 13 amino acids. Germline CDR1 KGHDR, CDR2 SFDVKD. V lost 8 bases to trimming and J lost 8 bases, with 15 bases between them. In DNA form, the CDR3 reads TGTGCCACCACTTTTAATGGATTCTATGAGCAGTTCTTC. Translated: CATTFNGFYEQFF.

This clonotype was counted between two and nine times. The chain joins TRBV2 to TRBJ2-7, with TRBD1 matching over 9 bases. J lost 1 base, V lost 5 bases, and 6 bases had no gene match. Germline V gene lookup returns CDR1 SNHLY and CDR2 FYNNEI. This CDR3 region has 15 residues. DNA for the CDR3: TGTGCCAGCAGTCCTGGGACAGGGAATTCCTACGAGCAGTACTTC. Translated: CASSPGTGNSYEQYF.

The rearrangement uses TRBV5-6 and TRBJ1-2; the match to TRBD1 covers 7 bases. CDR3 length: 16 amino acids. From germline, CDR1 is SGHDT and CDR2 YYEEEE. Trimming cost V 4 bases and J 3 bases; bases outside gene matches: 12. The CDR3 DNA sequence: TGTGCCAGCAGCCAAACCTTGGGACAGACCGACTATGGCTACACCTTC. Its protein product is CASSQTLGQTDYGYTF.

This chain links TRBV12-3 or TRBV12-4 with TRBJ1-4; D ambiguous. The CDR3 extends over 14 amino acids. Trimming removed 4 bases at V and 2 bases at J, with 8 bases between. CDR3: CASSSTPTNEKLFF. The CDR3 bases are TGTGCCAGCAGTTCGACACCCACTAATGAAAAACTGTTTTTT.

V gene TRBV6-2 or TRBV6-3 combines with J gene TRBJ2-1; TRBD1 aligns across 9 bases. CDR1 is MNHEY and CDR2 is SVGEGT in the germline V gene. This CDR3 contains 15 residues. The V segment lost 6 bases and the J segment 4 bases; nucleotides outside the gene matches: 7. The CDR3 protein is CASSTRDRVYNEQFF. CDR3 nucleotides: TGTGCCAGCAGCACTCGGGACAGGGTGTACAATGAGCAGTTCTTC.

The chain uses TRBV28 and TRBJ2-7, with D perhaps TRBD1 (5 bases). The CDR3 contains 13 residues. V was trimmed by 3 bases and J by 7 bases, leaving 13 bases between them. The germline V gene has CDR1 MDHEN and CDR2 SYDVKM. The CDR3 reads CASSFVGPWEQYF. Here the CDR3 DNA reads TGTGCCAGCAGTTTTGTGGGGCCTTGGGAGCAGTACTTC. Together with reference TRBV28 and TRBJ2-7, the CDR3 gives the full variable domain: DVKVTQSSRYLVKRTGEKVFLECVQDMDHENMFWYRQDPGLGLRLIYFSYDVKMKEKGDIPEGYSVSREKKERFSLILESASTNQTSMYLCASSFVGPWEQYFGPGTRLTVT.

The chain joins TRBV7-3 to TRBJ1-1, with D perhaps matching TRBD1 (5 bases). Germline values: CDR1 SGHTA, CDR2 FQGTGA. Deletions cut 2 bases from V and 7 bases from J, with 14 bases between. The CDR3 runs to 14 residues. The CDR3 loop reads CASSLRGTVSEAFF. The CDR3 DNA reads TGTGCCAGCAGCTTACGCGGGACGGTTAGTGAAGCTTTCTTT.

The chain recombines TRBV30 with TRBJ2-2; 9 positions match TRBD1. Looked up from germline, CDR1 is GTSNPN and CDR2 is SVGIG (reference sequence). The CDR3 is made up of 14 amino acids. Trimming took 2 bases from V and 7 from J; bases not matched to a gene: 5. CDR3 nucleotide sequence: TGTGCCTGGAGTTGGACAGGGGTCGGCGGGGAGCTGTTTTTT. This sequence encodes CAWSWTGVGGELFF. The full variable domain, with the rest looked up from reference TRBV30 and TRBJ2-2, is SQTIHQWPATLVQPVGSPLSLECTVEGTSNPNLYWYRQAAGRGLQLLFYSVGIGQISSEVPQNLSASRPQDRQFILSSKKLLLSDSGFYLCAWSWTGVGGELFFGEGSRLTVL.

This chain links TRBV6-2 or TRBV6-3 with TRBJ1-5; D ambiguous. CDR3 length equals 15 residues. Per the germline V gene, CDR1 is MNHEY and CDR2 is SVGEGT. Trimming cost V 5 bases and J 0 bases, with 11 bases left between them. CDR3 bases: TGTGCCAGCAGTCCCCTACGGGATAGCAATCAGCCCCAGCATTTT. Protein product: CASSPLRDSNQPQHF.